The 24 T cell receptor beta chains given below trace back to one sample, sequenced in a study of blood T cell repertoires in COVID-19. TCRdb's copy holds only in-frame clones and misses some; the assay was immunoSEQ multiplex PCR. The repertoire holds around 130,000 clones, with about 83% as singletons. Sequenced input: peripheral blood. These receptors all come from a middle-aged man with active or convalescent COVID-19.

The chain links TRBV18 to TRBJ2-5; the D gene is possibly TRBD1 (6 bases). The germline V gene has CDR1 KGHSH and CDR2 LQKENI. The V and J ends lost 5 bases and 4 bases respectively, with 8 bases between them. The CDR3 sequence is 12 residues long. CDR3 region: CASSGGRETQYF. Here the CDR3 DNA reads TGTGCCAGCTCAGGGGGCCGAGAGACCCAGTACTTC.

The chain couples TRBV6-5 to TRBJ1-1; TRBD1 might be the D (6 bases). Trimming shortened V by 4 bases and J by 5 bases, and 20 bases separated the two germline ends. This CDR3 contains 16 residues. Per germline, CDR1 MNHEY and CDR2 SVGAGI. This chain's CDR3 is CASSLSRGGARTEAFF. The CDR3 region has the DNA TGTGCCAGCAGTTTGTCAAGGGGGGGGGCTCGTACTGAAGCTTTCTTT.

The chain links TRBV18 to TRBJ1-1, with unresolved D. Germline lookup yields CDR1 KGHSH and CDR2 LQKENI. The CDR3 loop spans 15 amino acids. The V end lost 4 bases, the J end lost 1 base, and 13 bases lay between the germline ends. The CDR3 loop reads CASSLTRVGNTEAFF. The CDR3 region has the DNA TGTGCCAGCTCACTTACGAGGGTCGGGAACACTGAAGCTTTCTTT.

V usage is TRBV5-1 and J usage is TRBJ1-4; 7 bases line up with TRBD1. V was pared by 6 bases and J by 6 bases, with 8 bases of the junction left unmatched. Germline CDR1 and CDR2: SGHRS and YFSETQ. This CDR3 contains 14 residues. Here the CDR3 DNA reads TGCGCCAGCAAGGGGGCCCCCAGTGATGAAAAACTGTTTTTT. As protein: CASKGAPSDEKLFF.

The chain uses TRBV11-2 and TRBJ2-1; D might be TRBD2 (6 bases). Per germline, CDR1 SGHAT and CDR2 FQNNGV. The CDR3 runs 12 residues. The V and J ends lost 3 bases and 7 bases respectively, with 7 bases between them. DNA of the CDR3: TGTGCCAGCAGCTTCCGGGAGAATGAGCAGTTCTTC. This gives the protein CASSFRENEQFF.

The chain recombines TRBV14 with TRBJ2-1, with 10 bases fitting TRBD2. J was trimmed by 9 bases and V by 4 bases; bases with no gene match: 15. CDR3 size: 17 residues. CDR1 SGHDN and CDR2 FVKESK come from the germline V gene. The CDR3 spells CASSRPIAPSGGSEQFF. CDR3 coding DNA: TGTGCCAGCAGCCGCCCCATCGCGCCTAGCGGGGGAAGTGAGCAGTTCTTC.

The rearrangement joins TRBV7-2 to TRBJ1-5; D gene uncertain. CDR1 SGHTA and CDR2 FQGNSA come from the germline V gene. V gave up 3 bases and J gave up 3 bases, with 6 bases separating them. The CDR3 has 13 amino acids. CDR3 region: CASSFSFNQPQHF. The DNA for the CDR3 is TGTGCCAGCAGCTTCAGTTTCAATCAGCCCCAGCATTTT.

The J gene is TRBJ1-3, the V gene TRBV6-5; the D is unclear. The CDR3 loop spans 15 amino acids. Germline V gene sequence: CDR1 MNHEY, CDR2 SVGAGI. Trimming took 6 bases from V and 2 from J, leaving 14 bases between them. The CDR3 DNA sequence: TGTGCCAGCAGACCCTCGGGAGGGACTGGAAACACCATATATTTT. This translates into CASRPSGGTGNTIYF.

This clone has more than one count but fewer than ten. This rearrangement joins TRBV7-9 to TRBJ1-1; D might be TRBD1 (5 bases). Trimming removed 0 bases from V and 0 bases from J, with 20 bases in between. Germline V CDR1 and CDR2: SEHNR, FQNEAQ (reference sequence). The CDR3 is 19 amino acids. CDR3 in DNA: TGTGCCAGCAGCTTAGCTAGCGGATACGGGGGTGGGGTGAACACTGAAGCTTTCTTT. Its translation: CASSLASGYGGGVNTEAFF.

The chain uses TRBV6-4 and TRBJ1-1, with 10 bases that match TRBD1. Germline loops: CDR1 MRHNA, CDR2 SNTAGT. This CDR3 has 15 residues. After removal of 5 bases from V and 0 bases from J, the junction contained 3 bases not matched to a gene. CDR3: CASSRDRGMNTEAFF. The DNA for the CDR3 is TGTGCCAGCAGTAGGGACAGGGGAATGAACACTGAAGCTTTCTTT.

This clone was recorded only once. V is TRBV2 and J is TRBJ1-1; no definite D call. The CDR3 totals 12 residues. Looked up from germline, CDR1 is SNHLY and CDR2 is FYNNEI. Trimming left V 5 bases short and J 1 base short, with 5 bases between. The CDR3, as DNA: TGTGCCAGCAGTCAGGAGAACACTGAAGCTTTCTTT. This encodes CASSQENTEAFF.

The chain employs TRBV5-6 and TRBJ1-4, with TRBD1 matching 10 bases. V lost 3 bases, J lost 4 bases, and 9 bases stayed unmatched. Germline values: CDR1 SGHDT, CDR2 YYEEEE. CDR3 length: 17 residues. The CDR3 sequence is CASSSLSGTGDNEKLFF. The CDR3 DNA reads TGTGCCAGCAGCTCACTCTCCGGGACAGGGGATAATGAAAAACTGTTTTTT.

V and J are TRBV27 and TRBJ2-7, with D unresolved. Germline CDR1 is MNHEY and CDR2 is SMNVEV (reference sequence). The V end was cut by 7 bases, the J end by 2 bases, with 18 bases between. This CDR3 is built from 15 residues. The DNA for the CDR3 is TGTGCCAGCATCTCCATCAGTGGCGGCACCTACGAGCAGTACTTC. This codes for CASISISGGTYEQYF.

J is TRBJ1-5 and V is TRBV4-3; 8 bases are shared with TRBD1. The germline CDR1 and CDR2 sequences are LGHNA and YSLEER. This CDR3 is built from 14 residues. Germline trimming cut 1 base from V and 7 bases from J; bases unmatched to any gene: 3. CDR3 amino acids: CASSQAGTGQPQHF. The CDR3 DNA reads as TGCGCCAGCAGCCAAGCTGGGACAGGCCAGCCCCAGCATTTT.

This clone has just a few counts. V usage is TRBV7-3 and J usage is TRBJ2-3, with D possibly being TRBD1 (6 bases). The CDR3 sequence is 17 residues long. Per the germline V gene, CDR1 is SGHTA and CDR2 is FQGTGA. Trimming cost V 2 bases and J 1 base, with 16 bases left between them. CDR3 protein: CASSLRLRPGGTDTQYF. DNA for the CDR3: TGTGCCAGCAGCTTACGTTTACGGCCAGGGGGCACAGATACGCAGTATTTT.

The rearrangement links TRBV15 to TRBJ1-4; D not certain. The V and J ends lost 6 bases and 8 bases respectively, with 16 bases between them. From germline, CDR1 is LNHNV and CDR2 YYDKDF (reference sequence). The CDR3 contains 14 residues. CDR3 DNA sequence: TGTGCCACCAGTCCCAACCGGGTGTCGGAAAAACTGTTTTTT. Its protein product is CATSPNRVSEKLFF.

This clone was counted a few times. CDR3 protein: CASSAGGAGNYGYTF. Written as DNA, the CDR3 is TGTGCCAGCAGTGCGGGAGGGGCCGGTAACTATGGCTACACCTTC. The chain employs TRBV2 and TRBJ1-2; D is perhaps TRBD1 (5 bases). The germline CDR1 and CDR2 sequences are SNHLY and FYNNEI. The CDR3 totals 15 residues. Deletions cut 4 bases from V and 1 base from J, with 13 bases between.

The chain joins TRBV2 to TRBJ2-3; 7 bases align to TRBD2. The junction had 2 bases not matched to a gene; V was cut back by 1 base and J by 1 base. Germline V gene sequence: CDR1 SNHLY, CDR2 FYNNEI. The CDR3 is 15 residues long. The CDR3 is CASSEDRGGTDTQYF. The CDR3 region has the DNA TGTGCCAGCAGTGAAGACCGGGGGGGCACAGATACGCAGTATTTT.

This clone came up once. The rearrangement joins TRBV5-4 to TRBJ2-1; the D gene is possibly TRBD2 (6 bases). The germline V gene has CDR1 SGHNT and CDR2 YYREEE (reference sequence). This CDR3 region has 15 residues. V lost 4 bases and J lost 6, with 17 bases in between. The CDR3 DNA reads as TGTGCCAGCAGCCGGGGGTCTAGTTCCCCCAATGAGCAGTTCTTC. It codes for CASSRGSSSPNEQFF.

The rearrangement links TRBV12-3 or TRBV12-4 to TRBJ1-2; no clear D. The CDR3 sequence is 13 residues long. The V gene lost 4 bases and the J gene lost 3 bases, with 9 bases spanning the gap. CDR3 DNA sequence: TGTGCCAGCAGTTCCGTCACTTACTATGGCTACACCTTC. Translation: CASSSVTYYGYTF.

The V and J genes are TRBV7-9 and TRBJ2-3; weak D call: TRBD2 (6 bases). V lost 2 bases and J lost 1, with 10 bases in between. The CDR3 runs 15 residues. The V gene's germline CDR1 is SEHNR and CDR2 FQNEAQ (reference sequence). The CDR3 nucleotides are TGTGCCAGCAGCTTATCGGGGGACCGCACAGATACGCAGTATTTT. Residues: CASSLSGDRTDTQYF.

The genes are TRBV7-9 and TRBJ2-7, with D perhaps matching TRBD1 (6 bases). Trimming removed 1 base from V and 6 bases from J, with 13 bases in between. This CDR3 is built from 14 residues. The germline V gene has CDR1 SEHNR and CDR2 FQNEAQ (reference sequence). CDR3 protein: CASSLEGHVGEQYF. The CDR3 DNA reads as TGTGCCAGCAGCTTAGAGGGACACGTTGGCGAGCAGTACTTC.

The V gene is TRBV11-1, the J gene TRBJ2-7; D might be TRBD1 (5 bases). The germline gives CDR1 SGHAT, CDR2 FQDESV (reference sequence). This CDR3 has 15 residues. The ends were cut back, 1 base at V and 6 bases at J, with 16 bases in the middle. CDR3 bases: TGTGCCAGCAGCTTAGAATACCGGCCTAGGGGCGAGCAGTACTTC. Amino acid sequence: CASSLEYRPRGEQYF.

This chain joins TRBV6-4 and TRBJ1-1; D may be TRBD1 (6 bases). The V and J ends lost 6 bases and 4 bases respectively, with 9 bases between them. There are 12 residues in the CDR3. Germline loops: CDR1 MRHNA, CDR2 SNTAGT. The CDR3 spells CASRGRGTEAFF. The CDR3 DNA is TGTGCCAGCAGAGGCAGGGGCACTGAAGCTTTCTTT.